These 29 T cell receptor beta chains originate from one sample sequenced in a study of cytomegalovirus exposure and HLA in healthy donors. With 60 Vbeta and 13 Jbeta primers, the PCR was carried out. TCRdb's table, derived via immunoSEQ multiplex PCR, lists solely in-frame clones and lacks some. The table records around 120,000 clones, roughly 78% of them present only once. Sequencing was carried out using PBMCs. All receptors come from a woman aged 35 to 49 in good health and CMV-seronegative.

This clone was counted only a few times. The chain joins TRBV29-1 to TRBJ1-1; possibly TRBD1 for D (6 bases). Per germline, CDR1 SQVTM and CDR2 ANQGSEA. Trimming took off 5 bases at V and 0 bases at J, with 10 bases between the two ends. The CDR3 covers 13 residues. The CDR3 protein is CSVQGIMNTEAFF. The CDR3 nucleotides read TGCAGCGTTCAGGGGATCATGAACACTGAAGCTTTCTTT.

V is TRBV21-1 and J is TRBJ2-1; the DNA was not compared with TRBD1, the D call given in the table. TRBV21-1 is a pseudogene locus. CDR3 size: 21 residues. In nucleotides, the CDR3 is TGTGCCAGCAGCATACAACTTAGCCCCCCCGGTTTTAGGGGTACAGGGACCCAACAGTTCTTC. Protein: CASSIQLSPPGFRGTGTQQFF.

The chain uses TRBV4-2 and TRBJ2-1, with a weak D call TRBD2 (7 bases). Germline CDR1 reads LGHNA; CDR2 reads YNFKEQ. The CDR3 has 16 amino acids. V was shortened by 0 bases and J by 9 bases, with 18 bases between the two germline ends. The DNA for the CDR3 is TGTGCCAGCAGCCAAGAAGAAGGGGGGGAGAGAGGTGAGCAGTTCTTC. Encoded protein: CASSQEEGGERGEQFF.

CDR3 loop: CASSSGGSYEQYF. The CDR3 DNA follows: TGTGCCAGCAGCTCCGGAGGTTCCTACGAGCAGTACTTC. V usage is TRBV5-4 and J usage is TRBJ2-7, with D perhaps matching TRBD2 (5 bases). There are 13 residues in the CDR3. Trimming cost V 3 bases and J 1 base, with 8 bases left between them. The germline CDR1 and CDR2 sequences are SGHNT and YYREEE (reference sequence). Filled out from reference TRBV5-4 and TRBJ2-7, the complete variable domain reads ETGVTQSPTHLIKTRGQQVTLRCSSQSGHNTVSWYQQALGQGPQFIFQYYREEENGRGNFPPRFSGLQFPNYSSELNVNALELDDSALYLCASSSGGSYEQYFGPGTRLTVT.

The genes are TRBV18 and TRBJ2-7; maybe TRBD1 (5 bases). CDR3 size: 13 residues. The germline gives CDR1 KGHSH, CDR2 LQKENI. Deletions cut 5 bases from V and 2 bases from J, with 10 bases between. The CDR3 spells CASSSQGPYEQYF. For the CDR3, the DNA is TGTGCCAGCTCAAGCCAGGGTCCCTACGAGCAGTACTTC.

The gene calls are TRBV25-1 and TRBJ1-2; perhaps TRBD1 as D (6 bases). The CDR3 runs to 15 residues. Per germline, CDR1 MGHDK and CDR2 SYGVNS. The V and J ends lost 3 bases and 6 bases respectively, with 17 bases between them. CDR3 in DNA: TGTGCCAGCAGTGACTACAGGGCCCGAGCAAATGGCTACACCTTC. Translated: CASSDYRARANGYTF.

The chain combines TRBV7-2 with TRBJ1-5; D not resolved. The CDR3 is 13 amino acids. The ends were cut back, 5 bases at V and 10 bases at J, with 15 bases in the middle. Germline assignment: CDR1 SGHTA and CDR2 FQGNSA. The CDR3 nucleotides read TGTGCCAGCAGCCAGAATGTTCTCCAACCCCAGCATTTT. Protein: CASSQNVLQPQHF. Filled out from reference TRBV7-2 and TRBJ1-5, the complete variable domain reads GAGVSQSPSNKVTEKGKDVELRCDPISGHTALYWYRQSLGQGLEFLIYFQGNSAPDKSGLPSDRFSAERTGGSVSTLTIQRTQQEDSAVYLCASSQNVLQPQHFGDGTRLSIL.

This rearrangement joins TRBV4-2 to TRBJ2-3; 8 bases fit TRBD2. Germline CDR1 reads LGHNA; CDR2 reads YNFKEQ. Trimming removed 1 base from V and 0 bases from J; junction bases left unmatched: 6. CDR3 length equals 17 residues. The CDR3 DNA follows: TGTGCCAGCAGCCAAGCCACGGGACTAGGGAGCACAGATACGCAGTATTTT. Translated, it gives CASSQATGLGSTDTQYF.

The V call is TRBV7-9, the J call TRBJ2-3, with D perhaps TRBD2 (6 bases). V was shortened by 5 bases and J by 4 bases, with 22 bases between the two germline ends. The CDR3 covers 17 residues. Germline V CDR1 and CDR2: SEHNR, FQNEAQ (reference sequence). The CDR3: CASSTYYGRDGPDTQYF. The CDR3 bases are TGTGCCAGCAGCACTTATTATGGGCGGGATGGACCAGATACGCAGTATTTT. Looking up the rest from reference TRBV7-9 and TRBJ2-3 gives the full variable domain: DTGVSQNPRHKITKRGQNVTFRCDPISEHNRLYWYRQTLGQGPEFLTYFQNEAQLEKSRLLSDRFSAERPKGSFSTLEIQRTEQGDSAMYLCASSTYYGRDGPDTQYFGPGTRLTVL.

This sequence joins TRBV2 and TRBJ1-1, with D uncertain. The CDR3 is 14 residues long. The germline CDR1 and CDR2 sequences are SNHLY and FYNNEI. V was shortened by 5 bases and J by 1 base, with 11 bases between the two germline ends. The DNA for the CDR3 is TGTGCCAGCAGTCCATTCACAGCGAACACTGAAGCTTTCTTT. Its translation: CASSPFTANTEAFF.

The chain couples TRBV13 to TRBJ2-3, with TRBD2 matching over 9 bases. In germline, CDR1 is PRHDT, CDR2 FYEKMQ (reference sequence). V lost 3 bases to trimming and J lost 3 bases; unmatched junction nucleotides: 4. The CDR3 spans 15 residues. The chain's CDR3 is CASSFSGSSTDTQYF. The CDR3 DNA reads as TGTGCCAGCAGCTTTAGCGGGAGCTCTACAGATACGCAGTATTTT.

This chain joins TRBV28 and TRBJ1-3; D not resolved. This CDR3 contains 13 residues. The germline gives CDR1 MDHEN, CDR2 SYDVKM. Trimming took off 3 bases at V and 3 bases at J, with 6 bases between the two ends. The CDR3 reads CASSFPGGNTIYF. CDR3 nucleotide sequence: TGTGCCAGCAGTTTTCCGGGTGGAAACACCATATATTTT.

J is TRBJ2-3 and V is TRBV7-6; 12 nucleotides line up with TRBD2. V trimming: 1 base; J trimming: 1 base; junction bases outside the gene matches: 12. The germline gives CDR1 SGHVS, CDR2 FNYEAQ. The CDR3 totals 20 residues. The chain's CDR3 is CASSLGTRTSGEGGTDTQYF. DNA of the CDR3: TGTGCCAGCAGCTTAGGAACCCGGACTAGCGGGGAAGGTGGCACAGATACGCAGTATTTT.

V gene TRBV28 combines with J gene TRBJ1-3; possibly TRBD1 for D (6 bases). This CDR3 spans 12 amino acids. Germline V gene sequence: CDR1 MDHEN, CDR2 SYDVKM. Trimming removed 5 bases at V and 10 bases at J, with 12 bases between. CDR3 sequence (DNA): TGTGCCAGCAGTGGTCAGGGGAAAACCATATATTTT. It yields the protein CASSGQGKTIYF. Filled out from reference TRBV28 and TRBJ1-3, the complete variable domain reads DVKVTQSSRYLVKRTGEKVFLECVQDMDHENMFWYRQDPGLGLRLIYFSYDVKMKEKGDIPEGYSVSREKKERFSLILESASTNQTSMYLCASSGQGKTIYFGEGSWLTVV.

The CDR3 protein is CASSSLGTDTQYF. CDR3 nucleotide sequence: TGTGCCAGCAGCTCTCTCGGTACAGATACGCAGTATTTT. The chain employs TRBV7-2 and TRBJ2-3; D unclear. Germline-derived CDR1 and CDR2 are SGHTA and FQGNSA. CDR3 length: 13 amino acids. Trimming removed 4 bases from V and 3 bases from J, with 8 bases in between.

This clone was counted a single time. The V and J genes are TRBV6-5 and TRBJ2-7; 9 bases fit TRBD1. CDR3 length: 14 residues. V trimming: 9 bases; J trimming: 2 bases; junction bases outside the gene matches: 8. Germline V gene data show CDR1 as MNHEY and CDR2 as SVGAGI. This chain's CDR3 is CASARDRGTYEQYF. As DNA, the CDR3 is TGTGCCAGTGCTCGAGACAGGGGGACCTACGAGCAGTACTTC.

CDR3: CTSSQGAGGGGSYNEQFF. Written as DNA, the CDR3 is TGCACCAGCAGCCAAGGAGCGGGTGGGGGGGGGTCCTACAATGAGCAGTTCTTC. The gene calls are TRBV1 and TRBJ2-1; the DNA was not used to check the table's D call, TRBD2. TRBV1 is assigned pseudogene status. CDR3 size: 18 residues.

V and J are TRBV5-5 and TRBJ1-2, with 9 bases identical to TRBD1. This CDR3 is built from 13 residues. Germline trimming cut 4 bases from V and 6 bases from J; bases unmatched to any gene: 4. CDR1 and CDR2 (germline): SGHKS, YYEKEE (reference sequence). The DNA of the CDR3 is TGTGCCAGCAGCCGGGACAGGGTGGATGGCTACACCTTC. Protein sequence: CASSRDRVDGYTF.

The chain carries TRBV11-3 and TRBJ2-7, with 9 bases identical to TRBD2. The V gene's germline CDR1 is SGHNT and CDR2 YENEEA. CDR3 length: 14 residues. After removal of 3 bases from V and 5 bases from J, the junction contained 5 bases not matched to a gene. In DNA form, the CDR3 reads TGTGCCAGCAGCTTTAGCGGGAGCGTCAACGAGCAGTACTTC. It specifies CASSFSGSVNEQYF.

The chain combines TRBV7-2 with TRBJ2-7; 14 nucleotides line up with TRBD2. Trimming removed 3 bases from V and 0 bases from J; junction bases left unmatched: 7. This CDR3 is built from 18 residues. Per the germline V gene, CDR1 is SGHTA and CDR2 is FQGNSA. The CDR3 loop is CASSFRGLAGDTSYEQYF. The DNA for the CDR3 is TGTGCCAGCAGCTTCAGGGGACTAGCGGGAGATACCTCCTACGAGCAGTACTTC. Together with reference TRBV7-2 and TRBJ2-7, the CDR3 gives the full variable domain: GAGVSQSPSNKVTEKGKDVELRCDPISGHTALYWYRQSLGQGLEFLIYFQGNSAPDKSGLPSDRFSAERTGGSVSTLTIQRTQQEDSAVYLCASSFRGLAGDTSYEQYFGPGTRLTVT.

This chain links TRBV6-6 with TRBJ2-7, with 12 bases fitting TRBD2. The CDR3 has 14 amino acids. With 4 bases clipped from V and 4 bases from J, the junction kept 2 bases outside the gene matches. In germline, CDR1 is MNHNY, CDR2 SVGAGI (reference sequence). CDR3 in DNA: TGTGCCAGCAGTTCCCTAGCGGGAGGGTACGAGCAGTACTTC. This translates into CASSSLAGGYEQYF.

This clone has only one observation. J is TRBJ1-2 and V is TRBV28; 9 nucleotides line up with TRBD1. CDR1 MDHEN and CDR2 SYDVKM come from the germline V gene. This CDR3 has 15 amino acids. Unmatched junction bases numbered 11, after V lost 6 bases and J lost 6 bases. CDR3: CASRVDGTGQDGYTF. Written as DNA, the CDR3 is TGTGCCAGCAGGGTGGACGGGACAGGGCAGGATGGCTACACCTTC.

The chain has TRBV23-1 and TRBJ2-3; maybe TRBD2 (6 bases). TRBV23-1 is an ORF for which the function is uncertain. There are 16 residues in the CDR3. V shed 4 bases and J shed 0 bases, with 14 bases lying between them. The CDR3 DNA reads as TGCGCCAGCAGTCTGGTAAGTGGGACTAGCACAGATACGCAGTATTTT. Amino acids: CASSLVSGTSTDTQYF.

As to this clone: Germline is not matched at one junction end, which may reflect a read error. The rearrangement links TRBV7-9 to TRBJ2-3; maybe TRBD1 (6 bases). The CDR3 length is 14 residues. Germline CDR1 and CDR2: SEHNR and FQNEAQ (reference sequence). CDR3 protein: CSSSPQGFTDTQYF. DNA of the CDR3: TGTTCCAGCAGCCCCCAGGGGTTCACAGATACGCAGTATTTT.

The J gene is TRBJ1-5, the V gene TRBV7-2; D not certain. CDR3 length: 14 residues. V was shortened by 0 bases and J by 13 bases, with 16 bases between the two germline ends. Germline CDR1 SGHTA, CDR2 FQGNSA. The CDR3 DNA follows: TGTGCCAGCAGCTTAGCGGTCGGCGGCCGGCGACAGCATTTT. Its protein is CASSLAVGGRRQHF.

In the case of this clone: Relative to the germline gene, one junction end is altered; a read error may explain this. The sample holds other DNA sequences that translate to the same CDR3. The chain links TRBV11-2 to TRBJ2-7; D may be TRBD1 (6 bases). Germline V gives CDR1 SGHAT, CDR2 FQNNGV. The CDR3 is 16 residues long. CDR3 in amino acids: CASSLRVMGTDSEQYF. For the CDR3, the DNA is TGTGCCAGCAGCTTGAGGGTGATGGGGACGGACAGCGAGCAGTACTTT.

V usage is TRBV29-1 and J usage is TRBJ1-5; perhaps TRBD1 as D (5 bases). CDR3 size: 13 residues. V was pared by 7 bases and J by 7 bases, with 17 bases between. Germline values: CDR1 SQVTM, CDR2 ANQGSEA. CDR3 protein: CSAAPGEGQPQHF. DNA for the CDR3: TGCAGCGCCGCCCCGGGGGAGGGACAGCCCCAGCATTTT.

V usage is TRBV18 and J usage is TRBJ2-1; the D gene is possibly TRBD2 (5 bases). The germline gives CDR1 KGHSH, CDR2 LQKENI. This CDR3 has 16 residues. The V gene lost 6 bases and the J gene lost 0 bases, with 15 bases spanning the gap. The DNA for the CDR3 is TGTGCCAGCTCTGCCCGGGGTGGTAGCTCCTACAATGAGCAGTTCTTC. This sequence encodes CASSARGGSSYNEQFF.

This clone was seen once. The chain carries TRBV10-3 and TRBJ1-1, with TRBD1 as a possible D gene (6 bases). This CDR3 contains 13 residues. V lost 11 bases, J lost 2 bases, and 15 bases lay in between. Per germline, CDR1 ENHRY and CDR2 SYGVKD. The CDR3 DNA sequence: TGTGCCGGGAGGGGGGGCCCAAACACTGAAGCTTTCTTT. Translation: CAGRGGPNTEAFF.